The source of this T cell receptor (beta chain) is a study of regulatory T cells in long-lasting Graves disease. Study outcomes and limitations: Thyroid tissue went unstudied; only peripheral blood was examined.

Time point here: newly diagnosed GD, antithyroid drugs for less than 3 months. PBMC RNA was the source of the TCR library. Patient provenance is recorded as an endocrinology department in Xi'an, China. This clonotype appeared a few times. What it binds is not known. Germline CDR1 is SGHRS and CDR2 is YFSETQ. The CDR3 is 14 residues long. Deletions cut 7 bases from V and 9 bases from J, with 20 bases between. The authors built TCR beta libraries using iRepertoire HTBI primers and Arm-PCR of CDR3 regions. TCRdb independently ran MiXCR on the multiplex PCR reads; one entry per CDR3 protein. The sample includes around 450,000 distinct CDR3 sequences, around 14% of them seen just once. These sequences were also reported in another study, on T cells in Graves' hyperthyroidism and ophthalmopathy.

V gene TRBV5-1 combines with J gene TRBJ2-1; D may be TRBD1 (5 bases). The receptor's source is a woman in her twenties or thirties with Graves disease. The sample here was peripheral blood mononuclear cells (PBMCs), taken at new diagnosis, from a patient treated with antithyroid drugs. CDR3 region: CASAPEVVRGEQFF. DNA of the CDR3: TGCGCCAGCGCCCCCGAAGTCGTTAGGGGTGAGCAGTTCTTC.